The sequence of this TCR beta chain was determined in a study of cytomegalovirus exposure and HLA in healthy donors. Study summary: There were 100 million to 130 million unique TCR beta sequences, drawn from approximately 190 million T cells, in an earlier analysis. Study outcomes and limitations: Listed as cytomegalovirus-associated were roughly 180 TCR beta chains. In all likelihood, a cluster of highly shared sequence variants was a sequencing artifact.

Worth noting for this clone: Its antigen is undetermined.

Trimming stripped 5 bases from V and 0 bases from J, with 17 bases between. CDR3 length: 17 residues. CDR1 is SGHVS, CDR2 FQNEAQ, per germline. Primers for the PCR totalled 60 Vbeta and 13 Jbeta. Measured with immunoSEQ multiplex PCR; TCRdb has only the in-frame clones, and not every one. This sample carries about 190,000 clones, 83% of them seen once, and the ten largest clones take 1.5% to 2%. The specimen sequenced was PBMCs. This clonotype was sampled from a man in his forties in good health and CMV-seropositive. The chain links TRBV7-8 to TRBJ1-5; maybe TRBD1 (6 bases). The CDR3 sequence is CASSPYRARYSNQPQHF. CDR3 DNA sequence: TGTGCCAGCAGCCCCTACAGGGCCCGGTATAGCAATCAGCCCCAGCATTTT.